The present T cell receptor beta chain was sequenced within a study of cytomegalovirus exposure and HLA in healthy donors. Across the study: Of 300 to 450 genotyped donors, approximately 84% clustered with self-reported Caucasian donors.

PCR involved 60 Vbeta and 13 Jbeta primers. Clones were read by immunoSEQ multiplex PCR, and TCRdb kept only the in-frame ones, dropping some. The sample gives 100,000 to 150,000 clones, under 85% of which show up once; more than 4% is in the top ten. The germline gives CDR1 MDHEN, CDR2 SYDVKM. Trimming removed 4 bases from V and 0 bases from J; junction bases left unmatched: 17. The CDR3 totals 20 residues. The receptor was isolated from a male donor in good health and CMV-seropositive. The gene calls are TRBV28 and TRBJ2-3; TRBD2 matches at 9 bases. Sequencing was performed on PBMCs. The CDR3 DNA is TGTGCCAGCAGTTCCCCCCTAGCGGGATTGAAACAAAGTAGCACAGATACGCAGTATTTT. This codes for CASSSPLAGLKQSSTDTQYF.